The T cell receptor (beta chain) described here comes from a study of T cell responses to AZD1222 COVID-19 vaccine. In the study overall: Pooled in the analysis were second doses at about 4 or about 12 weeks. Study outcomes and limitations: Baseline seropositivity occurred in only a handful of AZD1222 recipients. Along spike, vaccine-associated CD4 TCRs were found throughout, with dominance at 160-218 and 743-854.

TCRdb keeps only in-frame clones here, not all; method: immunoSEQ multiplex PCR. The data contain more than 90,000 clones, about 80% of them singletons. V was shortened by 5 bases and J by 7 bases, with 12 bases between the two germline ends. There are 14 residues in the CDR3. Looked up from germline, CDR1 is SGHDN and CDR2 is FVKESK. Comments on this clone: Its antigen is not identified.

The chain links TRBV14 to TRBJ1-6; D is unresolved. The source was peripheral blood, collected on day 0 of AZD1222 vaccination. This TCR was recovered from an adult in good health. The DNA for the CDR3 is TGTGCCAGCAGCGCGACACTAACCAATTCACCCCTCCACTTT. Protein: CASSATLTNSPLHF.